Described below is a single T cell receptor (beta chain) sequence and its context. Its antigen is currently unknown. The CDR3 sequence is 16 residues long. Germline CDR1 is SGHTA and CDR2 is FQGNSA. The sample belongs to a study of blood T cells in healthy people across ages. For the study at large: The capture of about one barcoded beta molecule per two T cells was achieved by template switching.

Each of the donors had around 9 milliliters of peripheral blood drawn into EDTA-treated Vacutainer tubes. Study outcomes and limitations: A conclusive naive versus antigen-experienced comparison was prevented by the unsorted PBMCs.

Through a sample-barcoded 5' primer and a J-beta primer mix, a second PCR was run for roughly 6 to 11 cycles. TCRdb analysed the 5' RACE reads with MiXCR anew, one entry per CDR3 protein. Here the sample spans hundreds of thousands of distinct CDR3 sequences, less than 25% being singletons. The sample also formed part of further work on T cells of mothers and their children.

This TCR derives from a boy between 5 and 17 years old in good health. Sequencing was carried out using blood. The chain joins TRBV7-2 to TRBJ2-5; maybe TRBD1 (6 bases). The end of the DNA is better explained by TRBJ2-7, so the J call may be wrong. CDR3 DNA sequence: TGTGCCAGCAGCAGGCTGTCCGGGACACTTGACTACGAGCAGTACTTC. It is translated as CASSRLSGTLDYEQYF.